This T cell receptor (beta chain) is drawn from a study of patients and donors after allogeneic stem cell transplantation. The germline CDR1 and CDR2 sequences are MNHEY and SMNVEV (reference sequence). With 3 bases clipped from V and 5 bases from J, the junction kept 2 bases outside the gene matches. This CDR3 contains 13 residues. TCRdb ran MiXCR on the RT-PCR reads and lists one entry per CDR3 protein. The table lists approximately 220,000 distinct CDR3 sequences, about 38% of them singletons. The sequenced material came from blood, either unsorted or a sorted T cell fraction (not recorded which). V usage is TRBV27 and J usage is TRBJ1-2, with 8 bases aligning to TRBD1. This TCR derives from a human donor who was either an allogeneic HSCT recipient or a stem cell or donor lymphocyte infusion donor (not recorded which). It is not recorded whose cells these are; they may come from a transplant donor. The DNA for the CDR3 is TGTGCCAGCAGTTTTGGGACAGGATATGGCTACACCTTC. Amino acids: CASSFGTGYGYTF.